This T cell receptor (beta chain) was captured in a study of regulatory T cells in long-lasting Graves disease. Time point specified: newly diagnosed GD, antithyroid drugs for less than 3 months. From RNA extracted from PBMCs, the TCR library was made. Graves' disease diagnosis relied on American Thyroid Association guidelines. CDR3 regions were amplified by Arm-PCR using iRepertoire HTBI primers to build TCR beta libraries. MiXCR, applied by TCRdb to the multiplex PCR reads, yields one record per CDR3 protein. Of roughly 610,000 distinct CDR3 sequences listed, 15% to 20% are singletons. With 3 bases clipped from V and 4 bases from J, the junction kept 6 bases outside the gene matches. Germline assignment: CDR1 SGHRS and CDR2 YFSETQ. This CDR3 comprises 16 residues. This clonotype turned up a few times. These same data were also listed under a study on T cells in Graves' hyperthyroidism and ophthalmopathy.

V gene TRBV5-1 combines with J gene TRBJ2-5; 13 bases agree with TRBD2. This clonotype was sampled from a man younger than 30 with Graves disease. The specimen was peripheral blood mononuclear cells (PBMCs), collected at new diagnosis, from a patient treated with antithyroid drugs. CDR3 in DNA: TGCGCCAGCAGCTCGAGGACTAGCGGGAGTGGAGAGACCCAGTACTTC. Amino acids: CASSSRTSGSGETQYF.